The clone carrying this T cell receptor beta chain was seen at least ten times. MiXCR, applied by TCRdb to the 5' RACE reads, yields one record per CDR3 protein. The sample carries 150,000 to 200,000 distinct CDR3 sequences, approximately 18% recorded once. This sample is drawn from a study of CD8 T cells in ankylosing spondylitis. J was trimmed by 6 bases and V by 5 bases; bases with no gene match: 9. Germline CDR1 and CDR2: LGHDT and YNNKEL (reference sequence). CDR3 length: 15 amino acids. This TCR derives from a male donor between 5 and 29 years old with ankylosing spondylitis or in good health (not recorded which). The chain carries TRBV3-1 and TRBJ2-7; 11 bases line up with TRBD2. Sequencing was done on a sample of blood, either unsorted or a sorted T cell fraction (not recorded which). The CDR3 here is CASSYITSGSTEQYF. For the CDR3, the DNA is TGTGCCAGCAGCTATATTACTAGCGGGAGTACCGAGCAGTACTTC.